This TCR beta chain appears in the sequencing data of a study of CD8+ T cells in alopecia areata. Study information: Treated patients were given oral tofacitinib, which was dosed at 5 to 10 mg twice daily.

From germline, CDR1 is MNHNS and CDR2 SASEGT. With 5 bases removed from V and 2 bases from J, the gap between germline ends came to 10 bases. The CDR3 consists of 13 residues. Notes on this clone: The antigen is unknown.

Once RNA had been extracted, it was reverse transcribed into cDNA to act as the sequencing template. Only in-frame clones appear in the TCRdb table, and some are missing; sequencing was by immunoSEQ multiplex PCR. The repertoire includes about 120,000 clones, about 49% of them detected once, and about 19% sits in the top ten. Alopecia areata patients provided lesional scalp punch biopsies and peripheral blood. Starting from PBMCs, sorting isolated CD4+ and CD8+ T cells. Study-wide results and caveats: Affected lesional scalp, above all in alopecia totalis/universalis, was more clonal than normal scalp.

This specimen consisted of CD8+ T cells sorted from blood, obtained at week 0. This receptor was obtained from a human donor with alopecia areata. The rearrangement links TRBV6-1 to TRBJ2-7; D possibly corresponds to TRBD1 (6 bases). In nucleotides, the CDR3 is TGTGCCAGCAGTAACAGGGTCACCTACGAGCAGTACTTC. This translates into CASSNRVTYEQYF.